This T cell receptor (beta chain) is drawn from a study of tumor-infiltrating lymphocytes in localized non-small cell lung cancer. For the study at large: Some samples were collected after neoadjuvant chemotherapy; smokers, never-smokers and several histologies were included.

This clone is medium-sized (0.01 to 0.1%) by share. The antigen remains undetermined. This CDR3 is 17 amino acids long. Germline V gives CDR1 SGDLS, CDR2 YYNGEE. Deletions cut 3 bases from V and 0 bases from J, with 18 bases between. General study results and limits: Available tissue quantity limited TCR sequencing to a patient subset. Different pieces of the same tissue went to different assays, confounding technical variation with intratumor heterogeneity.

The assay was immunoSEQ multiplex PCR, and TCRdb's table has in-frame clones only and misses some. The sample lists 9,500 to 13,000 clones; 60% were seen once. Sequenced sample: uninvolved lung tissue not adjacent to the tumor. The receptor comes from a human donor with non-small cell lung cancer. The rearrangement links TRBV9 to TRBJ1-2; D is unclear. The CDR3 is CASSGQNRLTANYGYTF. CDR3 bases: TGTGCCAGCAGCGGTCAAAACCGACTGACTGCTAACTATGGCTACACCTTC.